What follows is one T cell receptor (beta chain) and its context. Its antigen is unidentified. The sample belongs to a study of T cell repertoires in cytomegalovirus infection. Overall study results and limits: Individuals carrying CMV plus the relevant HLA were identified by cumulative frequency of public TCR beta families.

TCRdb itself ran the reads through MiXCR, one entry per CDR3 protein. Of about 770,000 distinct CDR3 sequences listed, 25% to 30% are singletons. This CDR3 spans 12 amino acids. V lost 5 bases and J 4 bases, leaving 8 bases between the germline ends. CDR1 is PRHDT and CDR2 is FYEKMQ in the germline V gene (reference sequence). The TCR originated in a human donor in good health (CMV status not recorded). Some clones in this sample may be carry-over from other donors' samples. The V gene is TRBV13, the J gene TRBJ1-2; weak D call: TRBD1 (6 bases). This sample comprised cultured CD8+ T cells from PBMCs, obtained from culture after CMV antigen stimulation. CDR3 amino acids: CASSGTTYGYTF. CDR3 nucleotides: TGTGCCAGCAGCGGGACAACCTATGGCTACACCTTC.